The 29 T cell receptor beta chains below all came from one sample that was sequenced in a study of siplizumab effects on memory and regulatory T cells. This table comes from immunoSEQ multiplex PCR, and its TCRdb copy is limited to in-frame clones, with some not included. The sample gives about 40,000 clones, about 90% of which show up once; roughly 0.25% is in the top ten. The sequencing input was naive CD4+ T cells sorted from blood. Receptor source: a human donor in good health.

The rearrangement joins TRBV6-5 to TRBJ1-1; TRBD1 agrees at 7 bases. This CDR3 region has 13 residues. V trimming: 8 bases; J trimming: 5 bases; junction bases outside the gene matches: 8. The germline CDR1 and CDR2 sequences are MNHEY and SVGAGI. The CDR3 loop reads CASRPTGETEAFF. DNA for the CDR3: TGTGCCAGCCGCCCAACAGGGGAAACTGAAGCTTTCTTT.

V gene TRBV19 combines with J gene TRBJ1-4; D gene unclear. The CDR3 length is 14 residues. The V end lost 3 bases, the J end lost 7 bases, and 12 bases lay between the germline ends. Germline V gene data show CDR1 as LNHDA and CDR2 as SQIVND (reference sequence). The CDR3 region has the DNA TGTGCCAGTAGTATTACACTAAAAGCTGAAAAACTGTTTTTT. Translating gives CASSITLKAEKLFF. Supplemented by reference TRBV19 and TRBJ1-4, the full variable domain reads DGGITQSPKYLFRKEGQNVTLSCEQNLNHDAMYWYRQDPGQGLRLIYYSQIVNDFQKGDIAEGYSVSREKKESFPLTVTSAQKNPTAFYLCASSITLKAEKLFFGSGTQLSVL.

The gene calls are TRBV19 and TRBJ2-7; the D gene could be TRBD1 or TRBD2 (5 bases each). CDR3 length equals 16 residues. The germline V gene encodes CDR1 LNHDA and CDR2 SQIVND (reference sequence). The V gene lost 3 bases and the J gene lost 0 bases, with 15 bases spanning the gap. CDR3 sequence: CASSMLGDGSSYEQYF. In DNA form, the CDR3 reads TGTGCCAGTAGTATGTTAGGGGACGGTAGCTCCTACGAGCAGTACTTC.

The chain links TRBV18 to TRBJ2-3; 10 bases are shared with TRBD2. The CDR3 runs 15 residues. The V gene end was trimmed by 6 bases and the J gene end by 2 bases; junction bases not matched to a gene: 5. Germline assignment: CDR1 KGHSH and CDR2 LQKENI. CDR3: CASSPTSGDTDTQYF. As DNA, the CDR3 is TGTGCCAGCTCCCCTACTAGCGGGGACACAGATACGCAGTATTTT.

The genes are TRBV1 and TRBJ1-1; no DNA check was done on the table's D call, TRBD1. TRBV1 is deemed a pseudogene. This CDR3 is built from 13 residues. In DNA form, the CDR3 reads TGCACCAGCCGTCCTCAGGGGAAGTCTGAAGCTTTCTTT. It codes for CTSRPQGKSEAFF.

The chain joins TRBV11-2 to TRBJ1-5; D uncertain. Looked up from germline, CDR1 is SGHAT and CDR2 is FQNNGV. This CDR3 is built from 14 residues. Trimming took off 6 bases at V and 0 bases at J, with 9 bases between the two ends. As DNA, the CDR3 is TGTGCCAGCAGTTCGGTGATTAGCAATCAGCCCCAGCATTTT. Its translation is CASSSVISNQPQHF.

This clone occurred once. The CDR3 spells CASSTGTGRNQPQHF. The CDR3 bases are TGTGCCAGCAGCACCGGGACAGGGAGGAATCAGCCCCAGCATTTT. The chain recombines TRBV5-6 with TRBJ1-5; 9 bases match TRBD1. Germline lookup yields CDR1 SGHDT and CDR2 YYEEEE. The length of the CDR3 is 15 residues. Trimming cost V 4 bases and J 4 bases; bases outside gene matches: 6.

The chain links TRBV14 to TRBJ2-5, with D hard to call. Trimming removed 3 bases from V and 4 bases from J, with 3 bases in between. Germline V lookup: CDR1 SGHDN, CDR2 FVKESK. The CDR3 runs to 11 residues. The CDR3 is CASSHSETQYF. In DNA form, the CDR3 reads TGTGCCAGCAGCCACTCAGAGACCCAGTACTTC.

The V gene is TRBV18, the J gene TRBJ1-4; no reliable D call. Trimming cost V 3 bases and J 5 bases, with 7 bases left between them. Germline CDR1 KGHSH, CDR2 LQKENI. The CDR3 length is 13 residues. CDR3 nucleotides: TGTGCCAGCTCACCGGGATCGAATGAAAAACTGTTTTTT. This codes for CASSPGSNEKLFF.

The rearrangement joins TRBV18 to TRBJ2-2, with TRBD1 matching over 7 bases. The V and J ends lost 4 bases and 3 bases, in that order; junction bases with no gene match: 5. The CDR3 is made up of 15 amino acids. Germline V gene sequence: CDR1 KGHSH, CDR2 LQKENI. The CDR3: CASSRVTGYTGELFF. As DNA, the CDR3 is TGTGCCAGCTCACGTGTGACAGGGTACACCGGGGAGCTGTTTTTT.

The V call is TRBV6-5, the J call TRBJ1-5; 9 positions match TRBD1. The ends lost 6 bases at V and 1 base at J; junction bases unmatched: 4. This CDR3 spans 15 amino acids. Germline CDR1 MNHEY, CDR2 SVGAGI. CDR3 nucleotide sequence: TGTGCCAGCAGCCGACAGGGGGAAAGCAATCAGCCCCAGCATTTT. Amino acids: CASSRQGESNQPQHF.

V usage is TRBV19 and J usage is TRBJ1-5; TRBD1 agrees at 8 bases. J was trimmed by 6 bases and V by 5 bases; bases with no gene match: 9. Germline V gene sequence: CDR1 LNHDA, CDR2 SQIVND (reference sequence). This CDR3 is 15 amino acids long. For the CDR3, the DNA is TGTGCCAGTAGTCCCCAACTGGACAGGGTTCAGCCCCAGCATTTT. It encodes CASSPQLDRVQPQHF.

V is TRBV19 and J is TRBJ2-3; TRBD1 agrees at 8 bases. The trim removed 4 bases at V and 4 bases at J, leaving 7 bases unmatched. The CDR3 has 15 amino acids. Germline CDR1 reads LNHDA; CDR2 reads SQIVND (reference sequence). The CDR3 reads CASSRQGLGADTQYF. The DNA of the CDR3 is TGTGCCAGTAGTAGACAGGGGTTAGGGGCAGATACGCAGTATTTT.

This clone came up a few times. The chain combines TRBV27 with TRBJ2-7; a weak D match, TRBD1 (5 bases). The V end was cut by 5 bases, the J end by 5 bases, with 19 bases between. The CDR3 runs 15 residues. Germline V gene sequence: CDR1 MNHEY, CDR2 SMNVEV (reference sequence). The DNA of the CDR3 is TGTGCCAGCAGTCCTCAGGGCCACGGACGCGACGAGCAGTACTTC. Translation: CASSPQGHGRDEQYF.

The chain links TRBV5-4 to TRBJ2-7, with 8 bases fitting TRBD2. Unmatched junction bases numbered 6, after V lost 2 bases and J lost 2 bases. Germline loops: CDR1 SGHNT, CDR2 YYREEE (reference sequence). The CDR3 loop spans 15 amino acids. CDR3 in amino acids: CASSLAGGGTYEQYF. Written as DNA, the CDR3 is TGTGCCAGCAGCTTAGCCGGGGGGGGAACCTACGAGCAGTACTTC.

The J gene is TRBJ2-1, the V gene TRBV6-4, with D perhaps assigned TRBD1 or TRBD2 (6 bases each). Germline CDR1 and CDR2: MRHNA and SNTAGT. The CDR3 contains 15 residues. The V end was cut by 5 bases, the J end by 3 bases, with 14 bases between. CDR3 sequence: CASSTRGAGYNEQFF. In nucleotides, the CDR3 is TGTGCCAGCAGTACGAGGGGGGCCGGCTACAATGAGCAGTTCTTC.

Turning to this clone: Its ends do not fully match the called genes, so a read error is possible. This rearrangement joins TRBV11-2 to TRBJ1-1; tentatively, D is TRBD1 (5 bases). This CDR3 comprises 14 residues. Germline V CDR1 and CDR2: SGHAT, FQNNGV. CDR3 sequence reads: CANSFRGNHTEAFF. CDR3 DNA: TGTGCCAACAGCTTTCGGGGGAATCACACTGAAGCTTTCTTT.

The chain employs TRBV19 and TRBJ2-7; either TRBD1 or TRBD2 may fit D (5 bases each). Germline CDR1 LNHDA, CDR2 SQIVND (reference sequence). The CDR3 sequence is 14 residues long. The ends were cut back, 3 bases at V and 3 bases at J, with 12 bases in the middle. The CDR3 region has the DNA TGTGCCAGTAGTATCGCCGGGACCCACTACGAGCAGTACTTC. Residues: CASSIAGTHYEQYF.

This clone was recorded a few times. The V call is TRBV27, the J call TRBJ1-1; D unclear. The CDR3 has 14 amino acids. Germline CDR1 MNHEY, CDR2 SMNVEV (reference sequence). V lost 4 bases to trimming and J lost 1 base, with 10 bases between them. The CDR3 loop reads CASSSWRENTEAFF. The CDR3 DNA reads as TGTGCCAGCAGTTCATGGAGGGAGAACACTGAAGCTTTCTTT.

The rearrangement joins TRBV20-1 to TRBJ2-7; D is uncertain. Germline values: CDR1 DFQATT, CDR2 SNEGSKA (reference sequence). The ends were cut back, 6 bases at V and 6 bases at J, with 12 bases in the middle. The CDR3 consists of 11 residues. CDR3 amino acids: CSAPGALEQYF. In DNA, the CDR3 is TGCAGTGCCCCCGGAGCGCTCGAGCAGTACTTC.

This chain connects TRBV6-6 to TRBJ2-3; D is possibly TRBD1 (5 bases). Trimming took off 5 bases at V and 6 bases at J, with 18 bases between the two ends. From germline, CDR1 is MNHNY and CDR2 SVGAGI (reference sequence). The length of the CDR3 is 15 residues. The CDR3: CASSPVSGSSDTQYF. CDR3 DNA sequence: TGTGCCAGCAGTCCTGTCTCAGGGTCATCCGATACGCAGTATTTT.

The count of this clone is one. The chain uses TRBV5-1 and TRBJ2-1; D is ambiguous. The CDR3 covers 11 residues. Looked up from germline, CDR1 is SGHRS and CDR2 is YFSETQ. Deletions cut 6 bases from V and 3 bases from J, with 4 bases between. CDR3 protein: CASNYYNEQFF. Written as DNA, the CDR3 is TGCGCCAGCAACTACTACAATGAGCAGTTCTTC.

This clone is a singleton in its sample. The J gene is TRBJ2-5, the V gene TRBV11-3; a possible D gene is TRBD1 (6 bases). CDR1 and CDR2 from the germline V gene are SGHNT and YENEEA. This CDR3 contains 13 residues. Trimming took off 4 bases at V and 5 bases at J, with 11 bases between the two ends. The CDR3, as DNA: TGTGCCAGCAGCTGGGGGCCGAGGGAGACCCAGTACTTC. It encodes CASSWGPRETQYF.

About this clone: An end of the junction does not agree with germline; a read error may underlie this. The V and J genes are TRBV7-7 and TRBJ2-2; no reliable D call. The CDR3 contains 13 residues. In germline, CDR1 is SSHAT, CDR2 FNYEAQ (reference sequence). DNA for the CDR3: TGTGCTAGCAGCCCCAGGACGGACGGGGAGCTGTTTTTT. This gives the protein CASSPRTDGELFF.

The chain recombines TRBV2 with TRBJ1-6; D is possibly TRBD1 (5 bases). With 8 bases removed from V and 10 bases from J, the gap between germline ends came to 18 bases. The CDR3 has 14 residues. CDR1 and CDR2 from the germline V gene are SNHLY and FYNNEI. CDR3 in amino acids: CASVLVPEGSPLHF. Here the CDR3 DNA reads TGTGCCAGCGTGTTGGTCCCAGAGGGGTCACCCCTCCACTTT.

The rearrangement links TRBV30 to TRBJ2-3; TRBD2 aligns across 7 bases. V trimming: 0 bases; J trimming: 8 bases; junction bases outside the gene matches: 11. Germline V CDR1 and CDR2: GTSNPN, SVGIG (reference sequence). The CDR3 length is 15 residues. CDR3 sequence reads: CAWSVLREQGGTQYF. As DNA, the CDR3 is TGTGCCTGGAGTGTTTTGCGGGAGCAAGGAGGTACGCAGTATTTT.

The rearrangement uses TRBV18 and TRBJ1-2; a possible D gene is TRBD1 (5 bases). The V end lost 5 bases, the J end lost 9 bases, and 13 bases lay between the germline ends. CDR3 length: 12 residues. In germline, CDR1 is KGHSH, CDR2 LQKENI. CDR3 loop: CASSSGGESYTF. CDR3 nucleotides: TGTGCCAGCTCATCCGGGGGAGAGAGCTACACCTTC.

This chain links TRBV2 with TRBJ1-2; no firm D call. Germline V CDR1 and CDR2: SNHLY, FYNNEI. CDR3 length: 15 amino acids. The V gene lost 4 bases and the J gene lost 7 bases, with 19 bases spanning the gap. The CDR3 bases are TGTGCCAGCAGTGCCCTAGTTCGTGGGCGCGGTGGCTACACCTTC. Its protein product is CASSALVRGRGGYTF.

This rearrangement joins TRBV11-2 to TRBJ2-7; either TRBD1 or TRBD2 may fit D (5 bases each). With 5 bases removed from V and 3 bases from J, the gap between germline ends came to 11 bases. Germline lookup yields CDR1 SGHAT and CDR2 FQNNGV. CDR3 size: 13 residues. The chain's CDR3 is CASSRDRNYEQYF. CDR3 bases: TGTGCCAGCAGCCGGGACCGAAACTACGAGCAGTACTTC.